The entry below describes one TCR beta chain. This sample was included in a study of blood T cell repertoires in COVID-19. Across the study: The analysed material was cDNA or gDNA that came from T cells, B-cell-depleted T cells, or PBMCs.

CDR1 and CDR2 (germline): LGHNA, YNFKEQ. The CDR3 length is 14 residues. V was shortened by 2 bases and J by 1 base, with 9 bases between the two germline ends. The authors' processing: Reference gene primer amplification yielded estimated nucleated cell counts. The method was immunoSEQ multiplex PCR; TCRdb's version includes in-frame clones alone and lacks a portion of them. V and J calls and clone size are those listed in that table; D and trimming were worked out from the DNA. The data contain over 350,000 clones, roughly 85% of them singletons. The J gene is TRBJ2-7, the V gene TRBV4-2; D uncertain. The sample taken for sequencing was PBMCs or T cells enriched from blood (not recorded which). The sequence was obtained from a woman aged 18-29 years with acute COVID-19. Here the CDR3 DNA reads TGTGCCAGCAGCCAATACTCCCCTTCCTACGAGCAGTACTTC. This translates into CASSQYSPSYEQYF.